A selection of T cell receptor beta chains follows, all from one sample in a study of blood T cell repertoires in COVID-19. Measured with immunoSEQ multiplex PCR; TCRdb has only the in-frame clones, and not every one. The sample gives fewer than 35,000 clones, 85% to 90% of which show up once; over 4.5% is in the top ten. The sequenced sample consisted of peripheral blood. The source of these receptors is a man in his sixties or seventies with active COVID-19. CDR3s include the opening cysteine and the closing phenylalanine or tryptophan. A D gene is named only where the DNA matches it firmly. Size tells how often a clone was seen (once, few, many) or the class of an expanded clone, and some rows leave it out.

d_call j_call clone_size v_call cdr3_aa cdr3_nt
NA TRBJ2-2 NA TRBV19 CASRTPSGNTGELFF TGTGCCAGTAGAACACCCTCGGGGAACACCGGGGAGCTGTTTTTT
NA TRBJ1-1 NA TRBV28 CASSLEFQGKNTEAFF TGTGCCAGCAGTTTAGAGTTCCAGGGGAAGAACACTGAAGCTTTCTTT
NA TRBJ2-1 NA TRBV24-1 CATSDPSKRGNEQFF TGTGCCACCAGTGATCCCAGCAAACGGGGGAATGAGCAGTTCTTC
TRBD2 TRBJ2-3 NA TRBV6-5 CASRGAGGTDTQYF TGTGCCAGCAGGGGTGCGGGGGGGACAGATACGCAGTATTTT
NA TRBJ1-5 large TRBV7-9 CASRPDGINQPQHF TGTGCCAGCAGACCAGACGGGATAAATCAGCCCCAGCATTTT
TRBD1 TRBJ1-2 NA TRBV10-3 CAISLQGARGFNYGYTF TGTGCCATCAGCTTACAGGGGGCGCGGGGCTTTAACTATGGCTACACCTTC
TRBD1 TRBJ1-1 NA TRBV7-3 CASSLQGGTEAFF TGTGCCAGCAGCTTGCAGGGGGGTACTGAAGCTTTCTTT
TRBD2 TRBJ2-7 NA TRBV7-9 CASSNVPGGLSYEQYF TGTGCCAGCAGCAACGTGCCGGGGGGGCTCTCCTACGAGCAGTACTTC
NA TRBJ1-4 NA TRBV19 CASMGENNEKLFF TGTGCCAGTATGGGAGAGAATAATGAAAAACTGTTTTTT
NA TRBJ2-7 NA TRBV2 CASRDDRSYEQYF TGTGCCAGCCGAGACGACAGATCCTACGAGCAGTACTTC
TRBD2 TRBJ2-5 NA TRBV3-1/TRBV3-2 CASSLAGGWETQYF TGTGCCAGCAGCCTCGCGGGGGGGTGGGAGACCCAGTACTTC
NA TRBJ1-5 NA TRBV6-2/TRBV6-3 CASSYSGQGWSVQPQHF TGTGCCAGCAGTTACTCGGGGCAGGGGTGGTCGGTTCAGCCCCAGCATTTT
TRBD2 TRBJ2-2 NA TRBV4-3 CASSQGTSTGELFF TGCGCCAGCAGCCAGGGGACTAGCACCGGGGAGCTGTTTTTT
TRBD2 TRBJ2-1 once TRBV2 CASSGSLAGGGNEQFF TGTGCCAGCAGTGGGAGTCTAGCGGGGGGTGGCAATGAGCAGTTCTTC
NA TRBJ2-3 NA TRBV5-1 CASSWSTYTDTQYF TGCGCCAGCAGCTGGTCGACTTACACAGATACGCAGTATTTT
NA TRBJ2-1 NA TRBV7-2 CASSLVSGYEQFF TGTGCCAGCAGCTTAGTGTCGGGGTATGAGCAGTTCTTC
TRBD1 TRBJ1-6 NA TRBV5-4 CASSSFNRGGNSPLHF TGTGCCAGCAGCTCATTTAACAGGGGAGGTAATTCACCCCTCCACTTT
NA TRBJ1-2 NA TRBV19 CASSIRNANYGYTF TGTGCCAGTAGTATCAGAAACGCTAACTATGGCTACACCTTC
NA TRBJ2-1 NA TRBV9 CASSVGAVAFNEQFF TGTGCCAGCAGCGTAGGGGCCGTGGCATTCAATGAGCAGTTCTTC
NA TRBJ1-2 NA TRBV3-1/TRBV3-2 CASSQSRVDYGYTF TGTGCCAGCAGCCAGAGCAGGGTTGACTATGGCTACACCTTC
NA TRBJ1-5 NA TRBV4-1 CASSLAGGWGNQPQHF TGCGCCAGCAGCCTCGCGGGAGGATGGGGCAATCAGCCCCAGCATTTT
NA TRBJ1-1 NA TRBV6-1 CASSEVGLDTEAFF TGTGCCAGCAGTGAAGTGGGGCTGGACACTGAAGCTTTCTTT
TRBD1 TRBJ1-1 NA TRBV4-1 CASSTRQGNTEAFF TGCGCCAGCAGCACCCGACAGGGGAACACTGAAGCTTTCTTT
TRBD1 TRBJ2-6 NA TRBV24-1 CATSDSPGGTGPGGANVLTF TGTGCCACCAGTGATTCTCCTGGGGGGACAGGGCCTGGCGGGGCCAACGTCCTGACTTTC
TRBD1 TRBJ1-4 NA TRBV5-1 CASSSGGTNEKLFF TGCGCCAGCAGCTCAGGGGGAACTAATGAAAAACTGTTTTTT
NA TRBJ1-4 NA TRBV27 CASSPYLQDPTNEKLFF TGTGCCAGCAGTCCTTACCTACAGGACCCAACTAATGAAAAACTGTTTTTT
NA TRBJ1-4 NA TRBV30 CAGQPGSLGEKLFF TGTGCCGGCCAGCCGGGGTCTTTAGGGGAAAAACTGTTTTTT
TRBD1 TRBJ2-4 NA TRBV14 CASSQGQAPWDKNIQYF TGTGCCAGCAGCCAGGGACAGGCCCCTTGGGACAAAAACATTCAGTACTTC